These 26 T cell receptor beta chains were sequenced from one sample in a study of human T cells and chemical hapten exposure. Time point described: patch test 3, about 24 weeks after DPC sensitization. Noted treatment: therapeutic diphenylcyclopropenone sensitization with weekly scalp DPC. From the RACE reads, TCRdb called clonotypes with MiXCR, one entry per CDR3 protein. The sample lists fewer than 200,000 distinct CDR3 sequences, around 30% occurring once. The sample here was whole blood, taken in connection with sensitization to the hapten diphenylcyclopropenone (DPC). The receptor source for this set is a woman aged 18-30 years with alopecia areata. Some clones in this sample may be carry-over from other donors' samples.

The J gene is TRBJ2-2, the V gene TRBV11-2; D unresolved. The CDR3 is 15 residues long. CDR1 is SGHAT, CDR2 FQNNGV, per germline. V dropped 4 bases and J dropped 0 bases, with 9 bases sitting between them. CDR3 sequence: CASSSLRTNTGELFF. The CDR3 region has the DNA TGTGCCAGCAGCTCACTTCGCACGAACACCGGGGAGCTGTTTTTT.

This chain connects TRBV7-3 to TRBJ2-1; 10 bases match TRBD2. The length of the CDR3 is 14 residues. V was pared by 1 base and J by 9 bases, with 3 bases of the junction left unmatched. Germline V gene data show CDR1 as SGHTA and CDR2 as FQGTGA. The CDR3 nucleotides read TGTGCCAGCAGCTTAAATAGCGGGGGGTTTGAGCAGTTCTTC. Translation gives CASSLNSGGFEQFF.

This clonotype was recorded a few times. CDR3 nucleotides: TGTGCCAGCAGTTACTACAAGACTAGCGGATTTGAGCAGTTCTTC. Protein sequence: CASSYYKTSGFEQFF. The V and J genes are TRBV6-2 or TRBV6-3 and TRBJ2-1; 9 nucleotides line up with TRBD2. This CDR3 comprises 15 residues. Trimming took 1 base from V and 9 from J; bases not matched to a gene: 7. Germline V lookup: CDR1 MNHEY, CDR2 SVGEGT.

In this sample, this clonotype turned up once. The CDR3 loop reads CASSSGASETQYF. The CDR3 nucleotides are TGTGCCAGCAGTAGCGGGGCGTCGGAGACCCAGTACTTC. This chain links TRBV7-2 with TRBJ2-5, with 8 nucleotides matching TRBD2. This CDR3 comprises 13 residues. V was clipped by 6 bases and J by 5 bases; unmatched bases: 5. The V gene's germline CDR1 is SGHTA and CDR2 FQGNSA.

This clonotype came up a few times. J is TRBJ1-6 and V is TRBV27, with D uncertain. In germline, CDR1 is MNHEY, CDR2 SMNVEV (reference sequence). The V and J ends lost 7 bases and 1 base respectively, with 8 bases between them. The CDR3 spans 14 residues. CDR3: CASKTWSYNSPLHF. CDR3 sequence (DNA): TGTGCCAGCAAAACGTGGTCCTATAATTCACCCCTCCACTTT.

The genes are TRBV10-2 and TRBJ2-2; D is possibly TRBD1 (5 bases). Per the germline V gene, CDR1 is WSHSY and CDR2 is SAAADI. This CDR3 has 15 residues. With 4 bases removed from V and 2 bases from J, the gap between germline ends came to 11 bases. The CDR3 bases are TGCGCCAGCAGTGCCGACAGCCTAAACACCGGGGAGCTGTTTTTT. Protein: CASSADSLNTGELFF.

The CDR3 nucleotides are TGCGCCAGCAGCTTGGTAGGGATTGAAGAGACCCAGTACTTC. Protein sequence: CASSLVGIEETQYF. This rearrangement joins TRBV5-1 to TRBJ2-5; D uncertain. CDR1 SGHRS and CDR2 YFSETQ come from the germline V gene. Trimming removed 0 bases from V and 3 bases from J, with 9 bases in between. This CDR3 is 14 amino acids long.

This clonotype was counted between two and nine times. CDR3: CASEIPAQDSYNSPLHF. As DNA, the CDR3 is TGTGCCAGCGAAATACCCGCTCAAGACTCCTATAATTCACCCCTCCACTTT. This chain connects TRBV21-1 to TRBJ1-6. TRBV21-1 is marked as a pseudogene. CDR3 length equals 17 residues.

Here the CDR3 DNA reads TGTGCCAGCACCCACGTCTCCTATGGCTACACCTTC. Translation: CASTHVSYGYTF. The chain employs TRBV6-1 and TRBJ1-2; D gene uncertain. Germline CDR1 MNHNS, CDR2 SASEGT. The CDR3 runs 12 residues. Trimming pared 7 bases from V and 4 bases from J, leaving 10 bases between.

The chain carries TRBV7-2 and TRBJ1-1, with D maybe TRBD1 (6 bases). CDR1 and CDR2 (germline): SGHTA, FQGNSA. V was clipped by 1 base and J by 6 bases, with 15 bases between them. This CDR3 comprises 15 residues. The CDR3 reads CASSLVRGAPAEAFF. For the CDR3, the DNA is TGTGCCAGCAGCTTAGTGCGGGGGGCGCCCGCTGAAGCTTTCTTT. Based on the CDR3 plus reference TRBV7-2 and TRBJ1-1, the full variable domain is GAGVSQSPSNKVTEKGKDVELRCDPISGHTALYWYRQSLGQGLEFLIYFQGNSAPDKSGLPSDRFSAERTGGSVSTLTIQRTQQEDSAVYLCASSLVRGAPAEAFFGQGTRLTVV.

V and J are TRBV9 and TRBJ2-1; D assignment may be TRBD1 or TRBD2 (6 bases each). Trimming shortened V by 1 base and J by 7 bases, and 15 bases separated the two germline ends. CDR1 is SGDLS and CDR2 is YYNGEE in the germline V gene. This CDR3 comprises 15 residues. For the CDR3, the DNA is TGTGCCAGCAGCGTAAGGGAGCTAGGGGGGAATGAGCAGTTCTTC. As protein: CASSVRELGGNEQFF. Combining the CDR3 with reference TRBV9 and TRBJ2-1 gives the whole variable domain DSGVTQTPKHLITATGQRVTLRCSPRSGDLSVYWYQQSLDQGLQFLIQYYNGEERAKGNILERFSAQQFPDLHSELNLSSLELGDSALYFCASSVRELGGNEQFFGPGTRLTVL.

This chain uses TRBV4-2 with TRBJ2-5; 12 nucleotides align to TRBD2. V lost 0 bases, J lost 6 bases, and 8 bases stayed unmatched. Germline V gene lookup returns CDR1 LGHNA and CDR2 YNFKEQ. This CDR3 has 17 residues. CDR3 sequence reads: CASSQELLAGGRKTQYF. In nucleotides, the CDR3 is TGTGCCAGCAGCCAAGAGCTTCTAGCGGGGGGGCGAAAGACCCAGTACTTC.

This rearrangement joins TRBV10-3 to TRBJ1-1; D gene ambiguous. Germline values: CDR1 ENHRY, CDR2 SYGVKD. This CDR3 spans 12 amino acids. V was trimmed by 8 bases and J by 1 base, leaving 8 bases between them. The CDR3 nucleotides are TGTGCCATCGGGCAGCCGAACACTGAAGCTTTCTTT. Translating gives CAIGQPNTEAFF.

In this sample, this clonotype turned up a few times. The genes are TRBV29-1 and TRBJ2-1, with TRBD1 identical over 7 bases. Germline V gene sequence: CDR1 SQVTM, CDR2 ANQGSEA. V was clipped by 6 bases and J by 6 bases; unmatched bases: 11. The length of the CDR3 is 14 residues. CDR3 nucleotide sequence: TGCAGCGTGACAGGCCGGGACAGCCTCAATGAGCAGTTCTTC. Translation gives CSVTGRDSLNEQFF.

V and J are TRBV11-2 and TRBJ2-1; TRBD1 matches at 8 bases. The CDR3 is 15 residues long. With 2 bases clipped from V and 6 bases from J, the junction kept 6 bases outside the gene matches. Per germline, CDR1 SGHAT and CDR2 FQNNGV. The CDR3 region is CASSLTGGKTNEQFF. The CDR3 region has the DNA TGTGCCAGCAGCTTAACAGGGGGGAAGACCAATGAGCAGTTCTTC.

V and J are TRBV12-2 and TRBJ2-7; no DNA check was done on the table's D call, TRBD1. TRBV12-2 counts as a pseudogene. This CDR3 region has 17 residues. The chain's CDR3 is CASRLVVRSGGPTEQYF. The CDR3 bases are TGTGCAAGTCGCTTAGTGGTGAGAAGCGGGGGCCCGACCGAGCAGTACTTC.

The V gene is TRBV4-3, the J gene TRBJ2-7, with D perhaps matching TRBD1 (5 bases). Per germline, CDR1 LGHNA and CDR2 YSLEER. Trimming took off 1 base at V and 6 bases at J, with 7 bases between the two ends. The CDR3 is made up of 12 amino acids. The chain's CDR3 is CASSQVGREQYF. DNA of the CDR3: TGCGCCAGCAGCCAAGTGGGGCGCGAGCAGTACTTC.

The chain recombines TRBV29-1 with TRBJ1-1, with 7 nucleotides matching TRBD1. The CDR3 contains 15 residues. CDR1 and CDR2 (germline): SQVTM, ANQGSEA. The trim removed 6 bases at V and 0 bases at J, leaving 10 bases unmatched. CDR3 sequence reads: CSVPGQWTMNTEAFF. DNA for the CDR3: TGCAGCGTACCGGGACAGTGGACTATGAACACTGAAGCTTTCTTT.

CDR3 amino acids: CASSQERDNRQPQHF. In DNA, the CDR3 is TGCGCCAGCAGCCAAGAGAGGGACAATCGTCAGCCCCAGCATTTT. This chain uses TRBV4-3 with TRBJ1-5, with a possible D match to TRBD1 (6 bases). With 0 bases removed from V and 6 bases from J, the gap between germline ends came to 12 bases. Germline V gene lookup returns CDR1 LGHNA and CDR2 YSLEER. This CDR3 comprises 15 residues.

This clonotype came up a few times. V is TRBV20-1 and J is TRBJ2-3; TRBD2 aligns across 8 bases. Trimming took 6 bases from V and 4 from J; bases not matched to a gene: 9. CDR3 size: 14 residues. The germline CDR1 and CDR2 sequences are DFQATT and SNEGSKA (reference sequence). The DNA of the CDR3 is TGCAGTGCGGATCCCGGGACTAGACCAGATACGCAGTATTTT. Its protein product is CSADPGTRPDTQYF.

The chain carries TRBV20-1 and TRBJ2-7; possibly TRBD2 for D (7 bases). Per the germline V gene, CDR1 is DFQATT and CDR2 is SNEGSKA (reference sequence). This CDR3 comprises 15 residues. Trimming left V 0 bases short and J 7 bases short, with 19 bases between. CDR3 residues: CSARDLGGAPREQYF. CDR3 coding DNA: TGCAGTGCTAGAGATCTTGGGGGGGCCCCCCGTGAGCAGTACTTC.

This clonotype was seen many times. J is TRBJ1-1 and V is TRBV27; D not certain. CDR1 MNHEY and CDR2 SMNVEV come from the germline V gene (reference sequence). This CDR3 comprises 14 residues. Trimming cost V 5 bases and J 0 bases, with 10 bases left between them. This CDR3 is CASSVEQLNTEAFF. The DNA of the CDR3 is TGTGCCAGCAGTGTAGAACAGTTGAACACTGAAGCTTTCTTT.

This clonotype showed up just a few times. V usage is TRBV25-1 and J usage is TRBJ2-7; D not certain. CDR3 length: 11 residues. V was clipped by 9 bases and J by 3 bases, with 9 bases between them. The germline V gene encodes CDR1 MGHDK and CDR2 SYGVNS. The CDR3 sequence: CASATVYEQYF. The CDR3 bases are TGTGCCAGTGCTACAGTCTACGAGCAGTACTTC.

The V call is TRBV29-1, the J call TRBJ2-6; D not certain. Per the germline V gene, CDR1 is SQVTM and CDR2 is ANQGSEA. This CDR3 is 13 amino acids long. Trimming shortened V by 7 bases and J by 0 bases, and 7 bases separated the two germline ends. CDR3 sequence reads: CSADVSGANVLTF. The CDR3 coding sequence is TGCAGCGCGGACGTCTCTGGGGCCAACGTCCTGACTTTC. The whole variable domain, filled in from reference TRBV29-1 and TRBJ2-6, reads SAVISQKPSRDICQRGTSLTIQCQVDSQVTMMFWYRQQPGQSLTLIATANQGSEATYESGFVIDKFPISRPNLTFSTLTVSNMSPEDSSIYLCSADVSGANVLTFGAGSRLTVL.

The chain employs TRBV4-2 and TRBJ2-5; perhaps TRBD1 as D (5 bases). Germline CDR1 reads LGHNA; CDR2 reads YNFKEQ. CDR3 size: 14 residues. Deletions cut 8 bases from V and 1 base from J, with 14 bases between. The CDR3 nucleotides read TGTGCCAGCGGAACTGGGGCTTCCCAAGAGACCCAGTACTTC. This gives the protein CASGTGASQETQYF.

This clonotype was seen a handful of times. The rearrangement uses TRBV2 and TRBJ2-1, with a tentative D call TRBD2 (5 bases). The CDR3 has 13 residues. In germline, CDR1 is SNHLY, CDR2 FYNNEI. V was clipped by 8 bases and J by 9 bases, with 17 bases between them. The CDR3 DNA reads as TGTGCCAGCCGGTCGGGGATGGTTGGTGAGCAGTTCTTC. This translates into CASRSGMVGEQFF.